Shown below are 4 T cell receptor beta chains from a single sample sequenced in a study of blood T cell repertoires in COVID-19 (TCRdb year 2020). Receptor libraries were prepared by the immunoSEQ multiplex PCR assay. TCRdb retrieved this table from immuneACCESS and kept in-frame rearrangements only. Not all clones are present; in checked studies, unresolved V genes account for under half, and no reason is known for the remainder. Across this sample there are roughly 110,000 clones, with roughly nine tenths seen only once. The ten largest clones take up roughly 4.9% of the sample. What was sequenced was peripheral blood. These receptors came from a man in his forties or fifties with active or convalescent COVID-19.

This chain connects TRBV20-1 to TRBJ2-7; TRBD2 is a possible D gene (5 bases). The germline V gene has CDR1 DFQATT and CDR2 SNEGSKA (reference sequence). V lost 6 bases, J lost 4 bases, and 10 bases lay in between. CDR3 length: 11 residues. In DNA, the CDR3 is TGCAGTGCCCCAACGGGGTACGAGCAGTACTTC. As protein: CSAPTGYEQYF.

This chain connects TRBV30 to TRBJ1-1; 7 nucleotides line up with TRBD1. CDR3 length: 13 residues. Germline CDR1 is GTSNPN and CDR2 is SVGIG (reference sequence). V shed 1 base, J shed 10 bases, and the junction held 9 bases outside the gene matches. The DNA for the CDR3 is TGTGCCTGGAGTGAGGGACAGTCTGGGGGAGCTTTCTTT. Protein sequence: CAWSEGQSGGAFF.

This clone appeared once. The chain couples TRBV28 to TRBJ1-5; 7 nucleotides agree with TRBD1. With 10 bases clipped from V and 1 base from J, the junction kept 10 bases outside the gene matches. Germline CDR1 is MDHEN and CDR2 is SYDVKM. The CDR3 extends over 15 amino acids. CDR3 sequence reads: CATREQGTSNQPQHF. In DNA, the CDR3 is TGTGCCACCCGAGAACAGGGGACCAGCAATCAGCCCCAGCATTTT.

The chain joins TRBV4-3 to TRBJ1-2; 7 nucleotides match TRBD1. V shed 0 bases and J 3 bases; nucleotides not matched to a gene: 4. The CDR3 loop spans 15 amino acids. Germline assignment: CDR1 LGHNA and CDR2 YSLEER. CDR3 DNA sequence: TGCGCCAGCAGCCAAGATCGGGGACAGCACTATGGCTACACCTTC. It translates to CASSQDRGQHYGYTF.